This T cell receptor (beta chain) is drawn from a study of T-cell memory formation after mild COVID-19. General study results and limits: Whereas later expanders leaned CD4+, clones contracting day 15 to 85 showed a balanced CD4/CD8 makeup.

This clonotype was detected a few times. Its antigen is not identified. Employing constant-segment primers, 5'RACE generated TCR alpha and TCR beta cDNA libraries bearing sample barcodes and UMIs. One entry per CDR3 protein results from TCRdb running MiXCR on the 5' RACE reads. Of almost 250,000 distinct CDR3 sequences listed, roughly 15% are singletons. The CDR3 has 14 residues. Between the trimmed V and J ends, which lost 6 bases and 1 base, there was a span of 12 bases. The germline CDR1 and CDR2 sequences are LGHDT and YNNKEL (reference sequence). This clonotype was obtained from an adult woman who had mild COVID-19 (a few samples of this study predate the infection). Cell type and time point are not known. Source material: PBMCs or a T cell subset sorted from them (not recorded which). The gene calls are TRBV3-1 and TRBJ2-5; the D is unclear. As DNA, the CDR3 is TGTGCCAGCAGTTCCCGGATGATCCAAGAGACCCAGTACTTC. Protein sequence: CASSSRMIQETQYF.